This TCR beta chain was found in a study of T cells after somatic rescue of genetic block. This CDR3 contains 14 residues. Germline CDR1 is SGHDT and CDR2 is YYEEEE. V was clipped by 4 bases and J by 5 bases, with 16 bases between them. The protocol was immunoSEQ multiplex PCR, while the TCRdb copy is restricted to in-frame clones and leaves out a portion. The table has 55,000 to 75,000 clones, roughly 90% seen once. V and J are TRBV5-6 and TRBJ2-7; the D gene is possibly TRBD1 (5 bases). Input material: peripheral blood mononuclear cells (PBMCs). The receptor comes from a man aged 35-49 years. The CDR3 is CASSPTDISDEQYF. Written as DNA, the CDR3 is TGTGCCAGCAGCCCCACGGACATCTCGGACGAGCAGTACTTC.